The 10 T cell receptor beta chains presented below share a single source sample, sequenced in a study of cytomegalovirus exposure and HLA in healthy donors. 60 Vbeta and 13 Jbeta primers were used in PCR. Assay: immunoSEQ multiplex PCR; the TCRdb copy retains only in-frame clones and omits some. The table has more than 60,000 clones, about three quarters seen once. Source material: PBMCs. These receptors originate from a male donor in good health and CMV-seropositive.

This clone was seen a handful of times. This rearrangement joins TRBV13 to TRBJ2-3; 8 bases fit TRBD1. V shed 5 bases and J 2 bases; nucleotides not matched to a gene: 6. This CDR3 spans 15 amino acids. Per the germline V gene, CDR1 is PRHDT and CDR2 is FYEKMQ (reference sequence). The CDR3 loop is CASSPGDRSTDTQYF. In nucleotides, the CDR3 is TGTGCCAGCAGCCCCGGGGACAGGTCCACAGATACGCAGTATTTT.

The CDR3 DNA reads as TGTGCCAGCAGCTCGGGACAGGGGCCGAACACTGAAGCTTTCTTT. This sequence encodes CASSSGQGPNTEAFF. J is TRBJ1-1 and V is TRBV5-4; 10 bases line up with TRBD1. This CDR3 spans 15 amino acids. CDR1 is SGHNT, CDR2 YYREEE, per germline (reference sequence). V lost 3 bases to trimming and J lost 1 base; unmatched junction nucleotides: 3.

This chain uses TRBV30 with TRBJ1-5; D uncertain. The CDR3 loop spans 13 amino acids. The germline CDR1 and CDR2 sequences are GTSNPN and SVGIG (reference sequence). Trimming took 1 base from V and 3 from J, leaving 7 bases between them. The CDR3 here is CAWSAWANQPQHF. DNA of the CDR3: TGTGCCTGGAGTGCCTGGGCCAATCAGCCCCAGCATTTT.

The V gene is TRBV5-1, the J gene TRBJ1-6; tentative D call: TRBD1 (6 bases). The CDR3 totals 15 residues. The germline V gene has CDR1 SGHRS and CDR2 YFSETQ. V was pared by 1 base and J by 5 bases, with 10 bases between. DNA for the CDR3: TGCGCCAGCAGCTTGCAGGGGCAGAATAATTCACCCCTCCACTTT. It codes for CASSLQGQNNSPLHF.

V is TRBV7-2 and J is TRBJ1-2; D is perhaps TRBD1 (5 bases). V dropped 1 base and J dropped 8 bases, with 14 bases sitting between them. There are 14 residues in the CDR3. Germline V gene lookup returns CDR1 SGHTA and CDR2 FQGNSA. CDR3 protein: CASSLGKGPEGYTF. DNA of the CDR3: TGTGCCAGCAGCTTAGGGAAGGGGCCCGAGGGCTACACCTTC.

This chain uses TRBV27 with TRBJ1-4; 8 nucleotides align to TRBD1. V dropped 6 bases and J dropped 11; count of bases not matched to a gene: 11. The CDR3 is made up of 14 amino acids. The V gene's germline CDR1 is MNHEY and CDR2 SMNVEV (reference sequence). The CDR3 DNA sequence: TGTGCCAGCAGGGGGAGACAGGGGCCGAATAAACTGTTTTTT. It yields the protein CASRGRQGPNKLFF.

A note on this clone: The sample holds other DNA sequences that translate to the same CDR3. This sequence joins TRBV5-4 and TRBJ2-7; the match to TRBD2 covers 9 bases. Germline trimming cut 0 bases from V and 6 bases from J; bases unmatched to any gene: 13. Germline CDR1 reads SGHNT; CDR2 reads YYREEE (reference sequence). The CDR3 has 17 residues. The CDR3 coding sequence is TGTGCCAGCAGCTTGGTGGTCGGGGCTAGCGGGGTCGGCGAGCAGTACTTC. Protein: CASSLVVGASGVGEQYF.

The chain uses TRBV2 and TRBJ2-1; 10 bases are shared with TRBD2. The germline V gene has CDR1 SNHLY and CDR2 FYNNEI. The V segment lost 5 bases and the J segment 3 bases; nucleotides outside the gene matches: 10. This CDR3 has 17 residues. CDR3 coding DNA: TGTGCCAGCAGTCCTCTAGCGGGGGCCCACCTCTACAATGAGCAGTTCTTC. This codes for CASSPLAGAHLYNEQFF.

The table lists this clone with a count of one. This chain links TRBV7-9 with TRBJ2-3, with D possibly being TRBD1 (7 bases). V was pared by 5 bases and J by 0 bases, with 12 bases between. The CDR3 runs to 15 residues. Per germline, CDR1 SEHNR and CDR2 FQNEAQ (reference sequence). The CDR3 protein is CASSPTGTSTDTQYF. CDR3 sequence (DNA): TGTGCCAGCAGCCCGACAGGGACTAGCACAGATACGCAGTATTTT.

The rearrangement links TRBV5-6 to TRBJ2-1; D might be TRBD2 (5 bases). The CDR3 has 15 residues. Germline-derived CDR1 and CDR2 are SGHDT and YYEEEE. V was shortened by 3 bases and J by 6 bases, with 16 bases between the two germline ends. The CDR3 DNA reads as TGTGCCAGCAGCTCCCGGGGTCAAAGGATCAATGAGCAGTTCTTC. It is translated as CASSSRGQRINEQFF.